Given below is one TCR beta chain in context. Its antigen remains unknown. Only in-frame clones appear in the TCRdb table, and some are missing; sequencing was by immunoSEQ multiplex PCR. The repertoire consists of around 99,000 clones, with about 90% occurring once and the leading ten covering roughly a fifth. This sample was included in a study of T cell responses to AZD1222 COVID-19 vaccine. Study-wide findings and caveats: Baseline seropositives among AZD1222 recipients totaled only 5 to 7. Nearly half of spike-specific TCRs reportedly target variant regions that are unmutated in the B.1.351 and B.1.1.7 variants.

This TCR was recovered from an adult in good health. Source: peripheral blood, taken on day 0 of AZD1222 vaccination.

The CDR3 is CASSGGQPYGEQYF. In DNA, the CDR3 is TGTGCCAGCAGTGGAGGACAGCCCTACGGCGAGCAGTACTTC. The V gene is TRBV2, the J gene TRBJ2-7; D perhaps matches TRBD1 (6 bases). Trimming removed 4 bases at V and 6 bases at J, with 16 bases between. CDR3 size: 14 residues. CDR1 SNHLY and CDR2 FYNNEI come from the germline V gene. Together with reference TRBV2 and TRBJ2-7, the CDR3 gives the full variable domain: EPEVTQTPSHQVTQMGQEVILRCVPISNHLYFYWYRQILGQKVEFLVSFYNNEISEKSEIFDDQFSVERPDGSNFTLKIRSTKLEDSAMYFCASSGGQPYGEQYFGPGTRLTVT.